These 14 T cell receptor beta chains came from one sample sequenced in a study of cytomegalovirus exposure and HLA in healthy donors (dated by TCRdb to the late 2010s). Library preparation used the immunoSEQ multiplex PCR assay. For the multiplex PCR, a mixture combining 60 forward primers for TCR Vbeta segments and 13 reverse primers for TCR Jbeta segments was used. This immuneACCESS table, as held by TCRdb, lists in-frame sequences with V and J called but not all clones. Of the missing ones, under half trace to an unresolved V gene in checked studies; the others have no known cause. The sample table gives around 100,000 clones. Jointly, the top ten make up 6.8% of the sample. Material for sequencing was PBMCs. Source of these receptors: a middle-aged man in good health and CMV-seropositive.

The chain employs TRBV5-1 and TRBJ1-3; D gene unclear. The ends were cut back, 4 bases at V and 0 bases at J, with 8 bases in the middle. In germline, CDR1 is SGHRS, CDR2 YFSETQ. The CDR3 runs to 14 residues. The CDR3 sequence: CASSAGSSGNTIYF. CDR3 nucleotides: TGCGCCAGCAGCGCGGGGAGCTCTGGAAACACCATATATTTT. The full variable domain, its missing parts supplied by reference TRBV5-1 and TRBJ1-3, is KAGVTQTPRYLIKTRGQQVTLSCSPISGHRSVSWYQQTPGQGLQFLFEYFSETQRNKGNFPGRFSGRQFSNSRSEMNVSTLELGDSALYLCASSAGSSGNTIYFGEGSWLTVV.

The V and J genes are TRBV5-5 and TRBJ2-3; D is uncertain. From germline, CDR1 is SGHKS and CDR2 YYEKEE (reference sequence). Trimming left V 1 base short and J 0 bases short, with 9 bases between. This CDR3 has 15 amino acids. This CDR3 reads CASSLRTASTDTQYF. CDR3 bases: TGTGCCAGCAGCTTGCGAACAGCTAGCACAGATACGCAGTATTTT.

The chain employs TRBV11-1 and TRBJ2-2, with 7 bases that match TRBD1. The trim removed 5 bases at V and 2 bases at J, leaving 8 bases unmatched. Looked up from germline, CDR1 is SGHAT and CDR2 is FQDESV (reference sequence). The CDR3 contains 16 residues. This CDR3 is CASSRQTGSNTGELFF. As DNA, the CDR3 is TGTGCCAGCAGCCGACAGACAGGGAGTAACACCGGGGAGCTGTTTTTT.

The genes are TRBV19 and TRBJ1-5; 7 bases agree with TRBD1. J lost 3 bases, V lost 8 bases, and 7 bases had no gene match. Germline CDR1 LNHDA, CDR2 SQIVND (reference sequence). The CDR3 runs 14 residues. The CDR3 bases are TGTGCCAGTGGGACAGCAGCCCTCAATCAGCCCCAGCATTTT. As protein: CASGTAALNQPQHF.

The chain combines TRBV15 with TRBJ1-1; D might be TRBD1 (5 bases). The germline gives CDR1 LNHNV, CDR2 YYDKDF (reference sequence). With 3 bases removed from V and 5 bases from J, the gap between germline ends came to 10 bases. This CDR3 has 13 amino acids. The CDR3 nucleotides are TGTGCCACCAGCAGTCTGGGGCGTACTGAAGCTTTCTTT. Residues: CATSSLGRTEAFF.

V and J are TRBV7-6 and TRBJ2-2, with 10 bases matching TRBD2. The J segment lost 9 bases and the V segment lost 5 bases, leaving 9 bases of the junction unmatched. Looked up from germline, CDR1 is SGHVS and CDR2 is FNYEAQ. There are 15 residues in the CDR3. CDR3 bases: TGTGCCAGCAGCCCGGAACTAGCGGGGTCCTGGGAGCTGTTTTTT. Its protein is CASSPELAGSWELFF.

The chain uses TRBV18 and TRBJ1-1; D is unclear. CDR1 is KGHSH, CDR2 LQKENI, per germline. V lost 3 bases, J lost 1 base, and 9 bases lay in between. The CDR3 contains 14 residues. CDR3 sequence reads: CASSPNGGNTEAFF. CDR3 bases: TGTGCCAGCTCACCCAACGGAGGGAACACTGAAGCTTTCTTT.

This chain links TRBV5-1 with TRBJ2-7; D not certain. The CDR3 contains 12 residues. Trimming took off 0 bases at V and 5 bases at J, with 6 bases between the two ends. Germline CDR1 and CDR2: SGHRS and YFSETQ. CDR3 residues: CASSLATDEQYF. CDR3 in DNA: TGCGCCAGCAGCTTGGCGACTGACGAGCAGTACTTC.

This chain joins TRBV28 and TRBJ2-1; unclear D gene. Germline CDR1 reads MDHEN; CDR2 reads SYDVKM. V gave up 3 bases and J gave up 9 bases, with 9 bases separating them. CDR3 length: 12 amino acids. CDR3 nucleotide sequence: TGTGCCAGCAGTTTGCGGTATAGTGAGCAGTTCTTC. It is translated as CASSLRYSEQFF.

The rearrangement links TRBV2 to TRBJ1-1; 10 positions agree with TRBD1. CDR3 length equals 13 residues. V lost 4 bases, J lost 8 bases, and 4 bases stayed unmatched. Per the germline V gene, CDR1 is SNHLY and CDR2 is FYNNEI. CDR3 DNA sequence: TGTGCCAGCAGTGGAGACAGGGGGCGAGAAGCTTTCTTT. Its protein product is CASSGDRGREAFF.

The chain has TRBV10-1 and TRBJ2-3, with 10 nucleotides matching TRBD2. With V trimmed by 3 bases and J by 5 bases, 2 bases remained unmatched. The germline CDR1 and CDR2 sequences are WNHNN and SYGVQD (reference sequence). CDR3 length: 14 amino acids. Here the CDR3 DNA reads TGCGCCAGCAGTGAAGCTAGCGGGAGAGATACGCAGTATTTT. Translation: CASSEASGRDTQYF.

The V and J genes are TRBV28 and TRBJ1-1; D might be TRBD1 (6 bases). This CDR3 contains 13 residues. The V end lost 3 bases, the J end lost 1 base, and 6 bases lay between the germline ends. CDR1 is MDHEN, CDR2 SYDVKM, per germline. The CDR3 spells CASSLGQNTEAFF. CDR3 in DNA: TGTGCCAGCAGTTTGGGACAGAACACTGAAGCTTTCTTT.

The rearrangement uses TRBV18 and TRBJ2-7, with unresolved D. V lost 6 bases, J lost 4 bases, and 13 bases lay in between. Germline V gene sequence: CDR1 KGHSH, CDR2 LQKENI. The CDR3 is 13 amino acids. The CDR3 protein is CASSPAGVYEQYF. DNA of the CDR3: TGTGCCAGCTCCCCCGCCGGAGTATACGAGCAGTACTTC.

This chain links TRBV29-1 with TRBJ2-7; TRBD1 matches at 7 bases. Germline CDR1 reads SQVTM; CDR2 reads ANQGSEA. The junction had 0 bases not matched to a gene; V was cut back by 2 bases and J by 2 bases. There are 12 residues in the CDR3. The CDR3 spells CSVEQGAYEQYF. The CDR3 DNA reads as TGCAGCGTTGAACAGGGGGCCTACGAGCAGTACTTC.